The clone carrying this TCR beta chain was picked up a small number of times. The entry originates in a study of control samples from healthy donors and cancer patients. Produced via immunoSEQ multiplex PCR; TCRdb's table is partial and in-frame only. The sample records some 120,000 clones, around 96% being singletons. This CDR3 spans 18 amino acids. After removal of 6 bases from V and 0 bases from J, the junction contained 13 bases not matched to a gene. Per germline, CDR1 LNHDA and CDR2 SQIVND (reference sequence). The chain carries TRBV19 and TRBJ1-3; 8 positions agree with TRBD1. This sequence originates from a man aged 25-45 years in good health. The sample consisted of blood. CDR3 coding DNA: TGTGCCAGTAGCCCCAGGGGGCTCCTCGCAGCCTCTGGAAACACCATATATTTT. Translated, it gives CASSPRGLLAASGNTIYF.